The entry below gives a single TCR beta chain sequence along with its context. Its specificity is unknown. V lost 3 bases and J 5 bases, leaving 17 bases between the germline ends. The V gene's germline CDR1 is LNHNV and CDR2 YYDKDF (reference sequence). CDR3 size: 15 residues. This sample stems from a study of T cell responses to AZD1222 COVID-19 vaccine. Whole-study findings and limits: It was only after the peak T cell response that any repertoires were sampled. Donors skewed white British and female; clonal diversity was possibly underestimated.

The table came from immunoSEQ multiplex PCR; TCRdb's copy has only in-frame clones and leaves some out. Among about 140,000 clones listed, almost 95% were seen once. Material: peripheral blood, obtained 28 days after the second AZD1222 dose. The rearrangement uses TRBV15 and TRBJ2-7; D may be TRBD2 (5 bases). This TCR was recovered from an adult who received the AZD1222 COVID-19 vaccine. The CDR3 region has the DNA TGTGCCACCAGCAGGGCTTTAGCGAATGGTAACGAGCAGTACTTC. It translates to CATSRALANGNEQYF.